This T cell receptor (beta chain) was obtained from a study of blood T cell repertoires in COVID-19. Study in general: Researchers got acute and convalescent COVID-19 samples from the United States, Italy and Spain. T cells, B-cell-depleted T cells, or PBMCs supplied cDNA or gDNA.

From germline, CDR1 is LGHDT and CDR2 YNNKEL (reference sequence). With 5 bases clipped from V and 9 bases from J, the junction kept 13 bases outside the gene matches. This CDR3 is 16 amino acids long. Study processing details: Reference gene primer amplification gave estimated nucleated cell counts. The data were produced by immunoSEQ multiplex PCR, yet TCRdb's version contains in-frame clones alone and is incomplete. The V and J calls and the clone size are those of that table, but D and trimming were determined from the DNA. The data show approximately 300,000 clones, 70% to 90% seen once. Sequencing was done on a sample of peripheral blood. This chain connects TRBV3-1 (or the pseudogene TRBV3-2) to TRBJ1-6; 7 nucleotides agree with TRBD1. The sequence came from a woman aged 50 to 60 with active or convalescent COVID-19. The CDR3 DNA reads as TGTGCCAGCAGCTTTCGTGGGTTCGAGGGGGCTTCACCCCTCCACTTT. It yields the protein CASSFRGFEGASPLHF.